The present entry profiles one TCR beta chain with its context. Its target is not known. One junction end disagrees with the germline gene, perhaps due to a read error. Only in-frame clones appear in the TCRdb table, and some are missing; sequencing was by immunoSEQ multiplex PCR. The sample shows 95,000 to 130,000 clones, approximately 90% of them seen only once. The sample is drawn from a study of graft-versus-host responses after intestinal transplantation. General study results and limits: The study associated peak circulating GvH clone levels with early post-transplant HvG declines.

CDR3 length: 14 amino acids. Germline V lookup: CDR1 SGHTA, CDR2 FQGNSA. The TCR was taken from a human donor who received an intestinal transplant. The rearrangement links TRBV7-2 to TRBJ2-5, with 12 bases lining up with TRBD2. The sequencing used unstimulated CD4+ T cells sorted from spleen or lymph node cells, collected before intestinal transplant. The CDR3 here is CASSLAGGEETQYF. The CDR3 nucleotides read TGTGCCAGCAGCCTAGCGGGGGGGGAAGAGACCCAGTACTTC.